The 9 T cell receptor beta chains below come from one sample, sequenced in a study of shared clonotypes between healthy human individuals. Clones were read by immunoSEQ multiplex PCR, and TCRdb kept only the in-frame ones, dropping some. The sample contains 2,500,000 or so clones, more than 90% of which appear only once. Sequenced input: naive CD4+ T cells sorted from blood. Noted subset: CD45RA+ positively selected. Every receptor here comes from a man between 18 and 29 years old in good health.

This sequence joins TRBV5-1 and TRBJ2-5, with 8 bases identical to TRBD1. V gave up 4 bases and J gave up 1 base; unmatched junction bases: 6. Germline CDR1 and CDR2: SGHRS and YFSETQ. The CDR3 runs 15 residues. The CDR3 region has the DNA TGCGCCAGCAGCACGCCAGGGACAGGCCAAGAGACCCAGTACTTC. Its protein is CASSTPGTGQETQYF.

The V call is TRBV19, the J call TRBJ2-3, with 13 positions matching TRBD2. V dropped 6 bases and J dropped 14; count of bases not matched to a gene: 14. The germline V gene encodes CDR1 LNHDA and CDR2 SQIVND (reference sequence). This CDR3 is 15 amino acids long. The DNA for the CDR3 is TGTGCCAGTAGCCAACTAGCGGGAGGGCCCTCGGGCAGGTATTTT. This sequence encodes CASSQLAGGPSGRYF.

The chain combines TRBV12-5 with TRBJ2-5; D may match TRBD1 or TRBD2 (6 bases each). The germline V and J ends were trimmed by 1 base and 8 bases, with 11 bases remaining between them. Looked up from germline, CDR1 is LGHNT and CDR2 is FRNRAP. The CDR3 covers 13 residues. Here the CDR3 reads CASGLEGGLTQYF. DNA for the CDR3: TGTGCTAGTGGTTTGGAGGGGGGCCTTACCCAGTACTTC.

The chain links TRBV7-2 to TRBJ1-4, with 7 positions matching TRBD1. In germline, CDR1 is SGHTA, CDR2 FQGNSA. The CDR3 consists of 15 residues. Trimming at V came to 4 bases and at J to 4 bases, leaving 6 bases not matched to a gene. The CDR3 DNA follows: TGTGCCAGCAGCTCACAGGGACAGAGTAATGAAAAACTGTTTTTT. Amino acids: CASSSQGQSNEKLFF.

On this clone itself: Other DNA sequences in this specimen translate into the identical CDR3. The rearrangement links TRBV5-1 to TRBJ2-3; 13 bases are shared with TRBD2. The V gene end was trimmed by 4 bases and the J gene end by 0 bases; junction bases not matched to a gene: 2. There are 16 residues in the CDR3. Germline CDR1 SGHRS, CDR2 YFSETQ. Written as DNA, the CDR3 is TGCGCCAGCAGCCAGGGACTAGCGGGAAGCACAGATACGCAGTATTTT. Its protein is CASSQGLAGSTDTQYF.

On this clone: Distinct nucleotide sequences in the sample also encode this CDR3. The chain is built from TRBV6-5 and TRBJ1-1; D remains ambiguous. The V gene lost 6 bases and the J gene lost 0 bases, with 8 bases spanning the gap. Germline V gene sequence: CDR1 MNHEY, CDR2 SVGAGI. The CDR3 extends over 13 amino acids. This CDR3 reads CASSPGLNTEAFF. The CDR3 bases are TGTGCCAGCAGCCCTGGCCTGAACACTGAAGCTTTCTTT.

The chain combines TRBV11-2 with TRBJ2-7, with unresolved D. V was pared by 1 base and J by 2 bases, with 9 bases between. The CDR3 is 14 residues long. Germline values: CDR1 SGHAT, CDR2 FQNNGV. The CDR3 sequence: CASSLVNRPYEQYF. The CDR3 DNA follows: TGTGCCAGCAGCTTAGTTAACCGGCCCTACGAGCAGTACTTC.

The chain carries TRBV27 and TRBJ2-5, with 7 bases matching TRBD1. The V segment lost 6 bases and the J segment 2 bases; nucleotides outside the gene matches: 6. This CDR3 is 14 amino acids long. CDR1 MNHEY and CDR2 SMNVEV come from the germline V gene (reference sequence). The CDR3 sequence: CASRPGQHQETQYF. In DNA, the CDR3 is TGTGCCAGCAGGCCGGGACAGCATCAAGAGACCCAGTACTTC.

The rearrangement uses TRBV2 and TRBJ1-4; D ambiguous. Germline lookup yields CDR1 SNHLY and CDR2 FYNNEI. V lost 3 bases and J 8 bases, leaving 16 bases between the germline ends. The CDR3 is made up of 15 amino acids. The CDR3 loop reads CASSETERIGEKLFF. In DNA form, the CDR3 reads TGTGCCAGCAGTGAGACCGAACGGATAGGGGAAAAACTGTTTTTT. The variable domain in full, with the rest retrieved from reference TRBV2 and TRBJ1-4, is EPEVTQTPSHQVTQMGQEVILRCVPISNHLYFYWYRQILGQKVEFLVSFYNNEISEKSEIFDDQFSVERPDGSNFTLKIRSTKLEDSAMYFCASSETERIGEKLFFGSGTQLSVL.